The entry below describes one T cell receptor beta chain. The V segment lost 8 bases and the J segment 6 bases; nucleotides outside the gene matches: 6. The CDR3 sequence is 13 residues long. Germline V gives CDR1 MGHDK, CDR2 SYGVNS. The libraries were made with immunoSEQ v3.0 at survey level. Data came from immunoSEQ multiplex PCR; TCRdb stores just in-frame clones and leaves some out. The sample consists of 25,000 to 35,000 clones, just under 80% of them appearing once. The record originates from a study of long-term antiretroviral therapy in people with HIV. This sequence joins TRBV25-1 and TRBJ1-1, with 10 bases identical to TRBD1. The sequences come from unsorted PBMCs, collected 1.5 years before starting antiretroviral therapy. This receptor was taken from a man between 18 and 35 years old with HIV. The CDR3 loop reads CASVTGGKAEAFF. CDR3 nucleotide sequence: TGTGCCAGCGTGACAGGGGGCAAGGCTGAAGCTTTCTTT.